These 28 T cell receptor beta chains were sequenced from one sample in a study of cytomegalovirus exposure and HLA in healthy donors. A multiplex PCR was run with 60 Vbeta primers and 13 Jbeta primers. Measured with immunoSEQ multiplex PCR; TCRdb has only the in-frame clones, and not every one. The table lists 38,000 or so clones. The sequencing input was PBMCs. The origin of the receptors is a man in his forties or fifties in good health and CMV-seropositive.

The chain uses TRBV2 and TRBJ1-2, with TRBD1 matching 8 bases. The germline CDR1 and CDR2 sequences are SNHLY and FYNNEI. The CDR3 runs to 12 residues. Trimming took 7 bases from V and 13 from J; bases not matched to a gene: 11. As DNA, the CDR3 is TGTGCCAGCAACCTGGGGACAGGATATTCCACCTTC. This encodes CASNLGTGYSTF.

The chain has TRBV29-1 and TRBJ2-7; 10 nucleotides match TRBD1. The CDR3 spans 13 residues. CDR1 is SQVTM, CDR2 ANQGSEA, per germline. The CDR3 DNA reads as TGCAGTTACTCCGGACAGGGGGTGCAGGAGCAGTACTTC. Translation: CSYSGQGVQEQYF.

V usage is TRBV19 and J usage is TRBJ2-3; 11 nucleotides agree with TRBD2. Germline V gene sequence: CDR1 LNHDA, CDR2 SQIVND (reference sequence). With V trimmed by 5 bases and J by 3 bases, 4 bases remained unmatched. This CDR3 region has 15 residues. This CDR3 reads CASSRSGRATDTQYF. As DNA, the CDR3 is TGTGCCAGTAGTCGTAGCGGGAGGGCAACAGATACGCAGTATTTT.

The chain is built from TRBV5-4 and TRBJ1-4; D remains unclear. There are 13 residues in the CDR3. V lost 0 bases and J lost 8, with 8 bases in between. Germline values: CDR1 SGHNT, CDR2 YYREEE (reference sequence). CDR3 coding DNA: TGTGCCAGCAGCTTGGTCGACGGGGAAAAACTGTTTTTT. It codes for CASSLVDGEKLFF.

This sequence joins TRBV9 and TRBJ1-3; D ambiguous. The CDR3 sequence is 18 residues long. The V gene lost 0 bases and the J gene lost 4 bases, with 20 bases spanning the gap. CDR1 and CDR2 (germline): SGDLS, YYNGEE. The CDR3 coding sequence is TGTGCCAGCAGCGTAGACCCCAATAACTGGGGAGGAGGAAACACCATATATTTT. Protein: CASSVDPNNWGGGNTIYF.

This sequence joins TRBV7-2 and TRBJ2-5; TRBD2 aligns across 9 bases. Germline V gene data show CDR1 as SGHTA and CDR2 as FQGNSA. Unmatched junction bases numbered 3, after V lost 1 base and J lost 3 bases. The CDR3 extends over 15 amino acids. Here the CDR3 DNA reads TGTGCCAGCAGCTTAGGACTAGCGGCTGAAGAGACCCAGTACTTC. Amino acid sequence: CASSLGLAAEETQYF.

A remark on this clone: Germline is not matched at one junction end, which may reflect a read error. The V and J genes are TRBV7-7 and TRBJ2-2; 7 nucleotides align to TRBD2. There are 16 residues in the CDR3. Germline values: CDR1 SSHAT, CDR2 FNYEAQ (reference sequence). The CDR3 DNA reads as TGTGCTAGCAGCTTGAGGCGGGAGCGGGGCACCGGGGAGCTGTTTTTT. Its translation: CASSLRRERGTGELFF.

CDR3 in amino acids: CASSAPPGQGPYEQYF. The CDR3 DNA follows: TGTGCCAGCAGCGCACCCCCGGGACAGGGCCCCTACGAGCAGTACTTC. The chain carries TRBV9 and TRBJ2-5, with TRBD1 matching 9 bases. The J call is uncertain, as TRBJ2-7 better fits the DNA end. The germline V gene encodes CDR1 SGDLS and CDR2 YYNGEE. This CDR3 spans 16 amino acids.

This sequence joins TRBV7-9 and TRBJ1-2; no clear D gene. V was pared by 1 base and J by 6 bases, with 9 bases between. The CDR3 sequence is 13 residues long. Germline-derived CDR1 and CDR2 are SEHNR and FQNEAQ (reference sequence). The CDR3 loop reads CASSLVTGNGYTF. CDR3 nucleotides: TGTGCCAGCAGCTTAGTGACGGGTAATGGCTACACCTTC.

The gene calls are TRBV30 and TRBJ2-7; possibly TRBD1 for D (7 bases). Trimming took off 6 bases at V and 2 bases at J, with 14 bases between the two ends. Germline V gives CDR1 GTSNPN, CDR2 SVGIG (reference sequence). This CDR3 region has 13 residues. The CDR3: CACFRGATYEQYF. Written as DNA, the CDR3 is TGTGCCTGTTTCAGGGGGGCTACCTACGAGCAGTACTTC.

The chain is built from TRBV4-2 and TRBJ2-7; 9 bases match TRBD2. The ends lost 0 bases at V and 3 bases at J; junction bases unmatched: 6. Germline values: CDR1 LGHNA, CDR2 YNFKEQ. The CDR3 is made up of 16 amino acids. In nucleotides, the CDR3 is TGTGCCAGCAGCCAAGATGGGGCTAGCGGGGTCTACGAGCAGTACTTC. Translated: CASSQDGASGVYEQYF.

The V and J genes are TRBV9 and TRBJ2-2, with TRBD2 matching 7 bases. Looked up from germline, CDR1 is SGDLS and CDR2 is YYNGEE. The CDR3 runs to 16 residues. The V and J ends lost 4 bases and 1 base, in that order; junction bases with no gene match: 7. CDR3 sequence reads: CASSPRWGGNTGELFF. The CDR3 DNA reads as TGTGCCAGCAGCCCCCGGTGGGGGGGGAACACCGGGGAGCTGTTTTTT.

The CDR3 DNA reads TGTGCCAGCCTCAAACCGGGGAGCTACGAGCAGTACTTC. This codes for CASLKPGSYEQYF. V and J are TRBV6-1 and TRBJ2-7, with a tentative D call TRBD2 (5 bases). The CDR3 is 13 amino acids. CDR1 is MNHNS and CDR2 is SASEGT in the germline V gene. V was clipped by 8 bases and J by 3 bases, with 14 bases between them.

About this clone: The identical CDR3 is also encoded by other nucleotide sequences in the sample. This chain joins TRBV7-9 and TRBJ1-1, with D hard to call. The V end was cut by 5 bases, the J end by 3 bases, with 22 bases between. Germline assignment: CDR1 SEHNR and CDR2 FQNEAQ (reference sequence). The CDR3 sequence is 17 residues long. In DNA, the CDR3 is TGTGCCAGCAGCCCCCCTCTCTACACGGCCGGGGACACTGAAGCTTTCTTT. It codes for CASSPPLYTAGDTEAFF.

The V gene is TRBV5-1, the J gene TRBJ2-7; TRBD1 is a possible D gene (6 bases). Trimming left V 4 bases short and J 0 bases short, with 17 bases between. Germline V gene sequence: CDR1 SGHRS, CDR2 YFSETQ. The CDR3 extends over 16 amino acids. In nucleotides, the CDR3 is TGCGCCAGCAGCGCGTTTCAGGGGTCGAGCTCCTACGAGCAGTACTTC. Encoded protein: CASSAFQGSSSYEQYF.

The chain combines TRBV27 with TRBJ2-1; the match to TRBD2 covers 15 bases. V was pared by 2 bases and J by 2 bases, with 10 bases of the junction left unmatched. CDR1 is MNHEY and CDR2 is SMNVEV in the germline V gene (reference sequence). The CDR3 extends over 20 amino acids. The CDR3 spells CASSLPGRTSGREAYNEQFF. The CDR3 bases are TGTGCCAGCAGTTTACCCGGTAGGACTAGCGGGAGGGAGGCCTACAATGAGCAGTTCTTC.

The chain employs TRBV5-6 and TRBJ2-4, with D tentatively TRBD1 (5 bases). V dropped 0 bases and J dropped 6 bases, with 7 bases sitting between them. The CDR3 runs 13 residues. Germline V CDR1 and CDR2: SGHDT, YYEEEE. The CDR3 sequence is CASSLGQGNIQYF. CDR3 nucleotides: TGTGCCAGCAGCTTGGGGCAGGGAAACATTCAGTACTTC.

V usage is TRBV7-9 and J usage is TRBJ2-6; 10 bases map to TRBD2. Unmatched junction bases numbered 7, after V lost 4 bases and J lost 1 base. The CDR3 has 18 amino acids. Germline V CDR1 and CDR2: SEHNR, FQNEAQ (reference sequence). CDR3 sequence reads: CASSSGLAIRSGANVLTF. The CDR3 bases are TGTGCCAGCAGCTCGGGACTAGCGATTAGGTCTGGGGCCAACGTCCTGACTTTC.

The chain couples TRBV7-9 to TRBJ2-5; TRBD2 is a possible D gene (6 bases). CDR1 is SEHNR and CDR2 is FQNEAQ in the germline V gene (reference sequence). The CDR3 sequence is 15 residues long. With 4 bases removed from V and 5 bases from J, the gap between germline ends came to 17 bases. The CDR3 loop reads CASSSQGGIGETQYF. The CDR3 DNA reads as TGTGCCAGCAGCTCCCAAGGAGGGATCGGGGAGACCCAGTACTTC.

V is TRBV5-1 and J is TRBJ2-2, with 9 bases aligning to TRBD2. Germline values: CDR1 SGHRS, CDR2 YFSETQ. The ends lost 4 bases at V and 3 bases at J; junction bases unmatched: 4. The CDR3 sequence is 15 residues long. The CDR3 DNA reads TGCGCCAGCAGCGGTAGCGGGAGAGACACCGGGGAGCTGTTTTTT. Amino acid sequence: CASSGSGRDTGELFF.

This chain uses TRBV5-1 with TRBJ2-1, with D hard to call. This CDR3 has 11 amino acids. The V end lost 2 bases, the J end lost 8 bases, and 5 bases lay between the germline ends. The germline CDR1 and CDR2 sequences are SGHRS and YFSETQ. This chain's CDR3 is CASSFADEQFF. The CDR3 nucleotides read TGCGCCAGCAGCTTTGCGGATGAGCAGTTCTTC.

The chain recombines TRBV5-8 with TRBJ2-5, with 13 bases matching TRBD2. The CDR3 runs to 16 residues. The germline V gene has CDR1 SGHTS and CDR2 YDEGEE. V lost 4 bases, J lost 9 bases, and 12 bases stayed unmatched. The CDR3 loop is CASSPGLAGARFPQYF. CDR3 in DNA: TGTGCCAGCAGCCCCGGACTAGCGGGAGCCCGGTTTCCCCAGTACTTC.

This chain uses TRBV5-1 with TRBJ1-1, with D perhaps matching TRBD1 (5 bases). This CDR3 is built from 15 residues. Germline V gives CDR1 SGHRS, CDR2 YFSETQ. V lost 4 bases to trimming and J lost 3 bases, with 16 bases between them. CDR3 nucleotide sequence: TGCGCCAGCAGCACCAATCCGGCGGGGGACACTGAAGCTTTCTTT. Amino acid sequence: CASSTNPAGDTEAFF.

The genes are TRBV6-5 and TRBJ2-3; 7 nucleotides align to TRBD2. This CDR3 spans 15 amino acids. The J segment lost 11 bases and the V segment lost 0 bases, leaving 11 bases of the junction unmatched. CDR1 MNHEY and CDR2 SVGAGI come from the germline V gene. For the CDR3, the DNA is TGTGCCAGCAGTTACTCGATGGCCGGCACGGGAGGGCAGTATTTT. It yields the protein CASSYSMAGTGGQYF.

Regarding this clone: The junction differs from germline at one of its ends, possibly a read error. The rearrangement links TRBV6-5 to TRBJ1-1; a weak D match, TRBD1 (6 bases). Germline CDR1 MNHEY, CDR2 SVGAGI. The CDR3 has 13 amino acids. Here the CDR3 reads CASSYYRAGEAFF. In DNA form, the CDR3 reads TGTGCCAGCAGCTACTACAGGGCGGGTGAAGCTTTCTTT.

V is TRBV10-2 and J is TRBJ2-7; D perhaps matches TRBD2 (7 bases). Between the trimmed V and J ends, which lost 7 bases and 1 base, there was a span of 23 bases. The CDR3 spans 17 residues. Germline V gene data show CDR1 as WSHSY and CDR2 as SAAADI. The CDR3 sequence: CASMLPLRGAFSYEQYF. As DNA, the CDR3 is TGCGCCAGCATGCTTCCCCTCCGGGGGGCCTTTTCCTACGAGCAGTACTTC.

The chain is built from TRBV18 and TRBJ1-1, with a weak D call TRBD1 (6 bases). The CDR3 runs 16 residues. Germline CDR1 KGHSH, CDR2 LQKENI. The V and J ends lost 6 bases and 4 bases respectively, with 21 bases between them. The CDR3 region is CASSPRETGSLTEAFF. CDR3 DNA: TGTGCCAGCTCCCCTAGGGAAACAGGGAGTCTCACTGAAGCTTTCTTT.

This chain joins TRBV10-3 and TRBJ2-1; perhaps TRBD1 as D (5 bases). The V end lost 0 bases, the J end lost 4 bases, and 16 bases lay between the germline ends. There are 17 residues in the CDR3. The germline gives CDR1 ENHRY, CDR2 SYGVKD. The CDR3 loop is CAISESSQGQIYNEQFF. The CDR3, as DNA: TGTGCCATCAGTGAGTCGTCGCAGGGTCAAATATACAATGAGCAGTTCTTC.